These 13 T cell receptor beta chains originate from one sample sequenced in a study of beta chain features in type 1 diabetes. The study reverse transcribed the entire isolated RNA, so it sequenced expressed TCRB transcripts. TCRdb's copy holds only in-frame clones and misses some; the assay was immunoSEQ multiplex PCR. The table lists about 150,000 clones, around 50% of them singletons. The sequenced sample consisted of Tregs from blood. Receptor source: a man between 18 and 35 years old in good health.

This clone was seen a handful of times. The V call is TRBV6-6, the J call TRBJ1-4, with D maybe TRBD1 (5 bases). Germline V CDR1 and CDR2: MNHNY, SVGAGI (reference sequence). The ends were cut back, 0 bases at V and 8 bases at J, with 16 bases in the middle. The CDR3 contains 16 residues. The CDR3 spells CASSYSRGREGEKLFF. The CDR3 DNA is TGTGCCAGCAGTTACTCGAGGGGCAGGGAGGGGGAAAAACTGTTTTTT.

This chain connects TRBV7-9 to TRBJ2-7, with 10 bases matching TRBD1. The CDR3 spans 14 residues. Per the germline V gene, CDR1 is SEHNR and CDR2 is FQNEAQ (reference sequence). J was trimmed by 4 bases and V by 6 bases; bases with no gene match: 6. Here the CDR3 reads CASSMDRGTYEQYF. The CDR3 bases are TGTGCCAGCAGTATGGACAGGGGGACGTACGAGCAGTACTTC.

This clone has just one count. This chain connects TRBV4-3 to TRBJ2-7, with a tentative D call TRBD1 (6 bases). V was pared by 5 bases and J by 0 bases, with 11 bases between. The germline V gene has CDR1 LGHNA and CDR2 YSLEER. This CDR3 spans 14 amino acids. The CDR3 reads CASSRGGRSYEQYF. The CDR3 bases are TGCGCCAGCAGCAGAGGGGGTCGCTCCTACGAGCAGTACTTC.

The chain carries TRBV2 and TRBJ2-3; unclear D gene. The CDR3 contains 12 residues. CDR1 and CDR2 from the germline V gene are SNHLY and FYNNEI. Trimming cost V 4 bases and J 2 bases, with 4 bases left between them. The CDR3 coding sequence is TGTGCCAGCAGTGGTATCACAGATACGCAGTATTTT. Encoded protein: CASSGITDTQYF. The variable domain in full, completed from reference TRBV2 and TRBJ2-3, reads EPEVTQTPSHQVTQMGQEVILRCVPISNHLYFYWYRQILGQKVEFLVSFYNNEISEKSEIFDDQFSVERPDGSNFTLKIRSTKLEDSAMYFCASSGITDTQYFGPGTRLTVL.

This chain joins TRBV6-5 and TRBJ1-1; the D is unclear. The CDR3 totals 12 residues. The germline V and J ends were trimmed by 6 bases and 8 bases, with 13 bases remaining between them. Germline CDR1 reads MNHEY; CDR2 reads SVGAGI. This chain's CDR3 is CASRDSPREAFF. CDR3 sequence (DNA): TGTGCCAGCAGAGATTCCCCCAGGGAAGCTTTCTTT.

This clone was observed a few times. The J gene is TRBJ2-5, the V gene TRBV28; no firm D call. V lost 6 bases and J lost 1, with 9 bases in between. The CDR3 totals 13 residues. In germline, CDR1 is MDHEN, CDR2 SYDVKM. CDR3 in DNA: TGTGCCAGCAGCTACGAAATCCAAGAGACCCAGTACTTC. Its protein is CASSYEIQETQYF.

V and J are TRBV14 and TRBJ2-3; the match to TRBD2 covers 9 bases. The V segment lost 4 bases and the J segment 1 base; nucleotides outside the gene matches: 3. This CDR3 is 15 amino acids long. Germline V gene lookup returns CDR1 SGHDN and CDR2 FVKESK. The CDR3 coding sequence is TGTGCCAGCAGCCGAGCGGGGGGAGGCACAGATACGCAGTATTTT. Protein sequence: CASSRAGGGTDTQYF.

The V call is TRBV5-1, the J call TRBJ2-4; 10 bases agree with TRBD1. V was clipped by 5 bases and J by 7 bases; unmatched bases: 0. The germline gives CDR1 SGHRS, CDR2 YFSETQ. There are 12 residues in the CDR3. This CDR3 reads CASRGQGNIQYF. The CDR3 DNA reads TGCGCCAGCAGGGGACAGGGGAACATTCAGTACTTC. Full variable domain (rest looked up from reference TRBV5-1 and TRBJ2-4): KAGVTQTPRYLIKTRGQQVTLSCSPISGHRSVSWYQQTPGQGLQFLFEYFSETQRNKGNFPGRFSGRQFSNSRSEMNVSTLELGDSALYLCASRGQGNIQYFGAGTRLSVL.

The rearrangement joins TRBV6-1 to TRBJ2-1, with 9 nucleotides matching TRBD2. Germline CDR1 MNHNS, CDR2 SASEGT. After removal of 3 bases from V and 0 bases from J, the junction contained 9 bases not matched to a gene. This CDR3 region has 18 residues. The CDR3 DNA reads as TGTGCCAGCAGTGATGGAGCTAGCGGGGATAGCTCCTACAATGAGCAGTTCTTC. It is translated as CASSDGASGDSSYNEQFF.

This clone was counted only a few times. V usage is TRBV28 and J usage is TRBJ1-3, with D uncertain. CDR3 length equals 14 residues. Trimming shortened V by 3 bases and J by 0 bases, and 6 bases separated the two germline ends. Germline V lookup: CDR1 MDHEN, CDR2 SYDVKM. The CDR3 protein is CASSFQLSGNTIYF. The CDR3, as DNA: TGTGCCAGCAGTTTTCAACTCTCTGGAAACACCATATATTTT.

The genes are TRBV18 and TRBJ2-5; the D is unclear. V shed 6 bases and J shed 3 bases, with 8 bases lying between them. The CDR3 sequence is 12 residues long. Germline-derived CDR1 and CDR2 are KGHSH and LQKENI. This CDR3 is CASSYQKETQYF. The CDR3 DNA reads as TGTGCCAGCTCTTATCAGAAAGAGACCCAGTACTTC.

The genes are TRBV28 and TRBJ1-1; D is ambiguous. Per the germline V gene, CDR1 is MDHEN and CDR2 is SYDVKM. Trimming shortened V by 3 bases and J by 0 bases, and 8 bases separated the two germline ends. The CDR3 runs to 14 residues. In nucleotides, the CDR3 is TGTGCCAGCAGTTTGAGGTGGTTGAACACTGAAGCTTTCTTT. Its translation is CASSLRWLNTEAFF.

The CDR3 nucleotides are TGTGCCAGCAGCGCCAGGGGTGGCACTGAAGCTTTCTTT. Its translation is CASSARGGTEAFF. The chain is built from TRBV7-3 and TRBJ1-1, with D possibly matching TRBD1 (6 bases). CDR1 and CDR2 from the germline V gene are SGHTA and FQGTGA. Trimming took 5 bases from V and 4 from J, leaving 11 bases between them. The CDR3 sequence is 13 residues long.